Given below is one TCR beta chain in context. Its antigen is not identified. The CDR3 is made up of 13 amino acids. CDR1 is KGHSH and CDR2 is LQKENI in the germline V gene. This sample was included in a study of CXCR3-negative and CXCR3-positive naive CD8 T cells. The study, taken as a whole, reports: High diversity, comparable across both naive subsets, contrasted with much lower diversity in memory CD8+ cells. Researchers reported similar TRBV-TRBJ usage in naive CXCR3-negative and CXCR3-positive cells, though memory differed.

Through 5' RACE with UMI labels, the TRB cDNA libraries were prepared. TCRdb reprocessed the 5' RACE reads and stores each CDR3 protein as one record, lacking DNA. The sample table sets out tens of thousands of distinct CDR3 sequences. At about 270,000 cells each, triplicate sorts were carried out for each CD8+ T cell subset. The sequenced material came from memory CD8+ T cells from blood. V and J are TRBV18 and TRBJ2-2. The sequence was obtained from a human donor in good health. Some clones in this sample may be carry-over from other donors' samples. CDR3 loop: CASPLPNTGELFF.